Below, one T cell receptor beta chain is given with its context. The antigen is unknown. This specimen belongs to a study of cytomegalovirus exposure and HLA in healthy donors. Whole-study findings and limits: The study designated 150 or so TCR beta chains cytomegalovirus-associated. A few of the chains that were CMV-associated were confirmed in vitro to be specific for CMV antigens.

This table comes from immunoSEQ multiplex PCR, and its TCRdb copy is limited to in-frame clones, with some not included. The sample holds about 160,000 clones, roughly 80% seen once. With V trimmed by 3 bases and J by 8 bases, 6 bases remained unmatched. Germline values: CDR1 KGHSH, CDR2 LQKENI. The CDR3 contains 14 residues. The genes are TRBV18 and TRBJ2-1; 8 positions agree with TRBD2. The TCR comes from a man aged 30 to 45 in good health and CMV-seropositive. Sequencing was done on a sample of PBMCs. The CDR3 DNA reads as TGTGCCAGCTCACCCCCCGGGACTAGAGATGAGCAGTTCTTC. The encoded protein is CASSPPGTRDEQFF.